Shown below are 23 T cell receptor beta chains from a single sample sequenced in a study of blood T cell repertoires in COVID-19. Here immunoSEQ multiplex PCR was the method, and the copy in TCRdb shows in-frame clones only, minus some. The sample has under 250,000 clones; approximately 85% are singletons. The specimen was peripheral blood. These receptors were obtained from a woman in her forties or fifties with active or convalescent COVID-19.

In its sample, this clone was seen once. The chain is built from TRBV5-1 and TRBJ2-6; TRBD1 matches 9 bases. In germline, CDR1 is SGHRS, CDR2 YFSETQ. The CDR3 is made up of 16 amino acids. Unmatched junction bases numbered 4, after V lost 4 bases and J lost 2 bases. CDR3 nucleotide sequence: TGCGCCAGCAGCCCGGACAGGGGTACTGGGGCCAACGTCCTGACTTTC. It encodes CASSPDRGTGANVLTF.

The chain is built from TRBV12-3 or TRBV12-4 and TRBJ1-1; no definite D call. CDR3 length: 13 residues. V lost 4 bases and J 6 bases, leaving 12 bases between the germline ends. CDR3 DNA sequence: TGTGCCAGCAGTTCTCGAGAGGTCCCTGAAGCTTTCTTT. Translation: CASSSREVPEAFF.

V and J are TRBV6-5 and TRBJ2-7; D is uncertain. The germline V gene encodes CDR1 MNHEY and CDR2 SVGAGI. There are 12 residues in the CDR3. Trimming removed 4 bases from V and 2 bases from J, with 6 bases in between. For the CDR3, the DNA is TGTGCCAGCAGTTCAGGCACCTACGAGCAGTACTTC. This sequence encodes CASSSGTYEQYF.

This clone was seen a handful of times. The rearrangement joins TRBV14 to TRBJ1-5; D is undetermined. CDR3 length: 15 amino acids. V was clipped by 0 bases and J by 5 bases, with 11 bases between them. The germline V gene has CDR1 SGHDN and CDR2 FVKESK. CDR3 in DNA: TGTGCCAGCAGCCAAGACGACAAGCACCATCAGCCCCAGCATTTT. Amino acids: CASSQDDKHHQPQHF.

This chain uses TRBV5-1 with TRBJ1-2; 7 bases agree with TRBD1. Trimming cost V 1 base and J 6 bases; bases outside gene matches: 6. The length of the CDR3 is 14 residues. Germline assignment: CDR1 SGHRS and CDR2 YFSETQ. The CDR3 region is CASSLSQGIDGYTF. CDR3 nucleotide sequence: TGCGCCAGCAGCTTGTCACAGGGGATTGATGGCTACACCTTC.

The genes are TRBV6-5 and TRBJ1-6; perhaps TRBD1 as D (5 bases). This CDR3 has 14 residues. The germline V gene has CDR1 MNHEY and CDR2 SVGAGI. V lost 6 bases to trimming and J lost 7 bases, with 13 bases between them. As DNA, the CDR3 is TGTGCCAGCAGCCGCAGGGTTTCGAATTCACCCCTCCACTTT. This codes for CASSRRVSNSPLHF.

This sequence joins TRBV5-1 and TRBJ2-7; D is perhaps TRBD1 (5 bases). This CDR3 has 14 residues. V shed 4 bases and J shed 0 bases, with 11 bases lying between them. The germline V gene encodes CDR1 SGHRS and CDR2 YFSETQ. Written as DNA, the CDR3 is TGCGCCAGCAGCCCAACAGGTTACTCCTACGAGCAGTACTTC. Encoded protein: CASSPTGYSYEQYF.

This chain connects TRBV2 to TRBJ1-1; D may be TRBD1 (6 bases). The CDR3 runs to 13 residues. Per germline, CDR1 SNHLY and CDR2 FYNNEI. V was clipped by 6 bases and J by 0 bases, with 8 bases between them. The CDR3 is CASSRTVNTEAFF. The CDR3 DNA follows: TGTGCCAGCAGCCGGACAGTGAACACTGAAGCTTTCTTT.

The J gene is TRBJ1-3, the V gene TRBV5-1; a weak D match, TRBD1 (5 bases). The CDR3 extends over 15 amino acids. The V and J ends lost 0 bases and 2 bases respectively, with 9 bases between them. CDR1 SGHRS and CDR2 YFSETQ come from the germline V gene. CDR3 bases: TGCGCCAGCAGCTTGGAGGGGCTGACTGGAAACACCATATATTTT. Protein product: CASSLEGLTGNTIYF.

This clone is a singleton in its sample. The CDR3 loop is CASRTSGPNTGELFF. DNA for the CDR3: TGTGCCAGTAGGACTAGCGGGCCCAACACCGGGGAGCTGTTTTTT. This rearrangement joins TRBV19 to TRBJ2-2; 10 bases match TRBD2. The CDR3 length is 15 residues. Germline trimming cut 6 bases from V and 2 bases from J; bases unmatched to any gene: 3. CDR1 and CDR2 from the germline V gene are LNHDA and SQIVND (reference sequence). The full variable domain, rest sourced from reference TRBV19 and TRBJ2-2, is DGGITQSPKYLFRKEGQNVTLSCEQNLNHDAMYWYRQDPGQGLRLIYYSQIVNDFQKGDIAEGYSVSREKKESFPLTVTSAQKNPTAFYLCASRTSGPNTGELFFGEGSRLTVL.

The chain is built from TRBV6-2 or TRBV6-3 and TRBJ1-1; 9 bases fit TRBD1. Losses at the gene ends were 2 bases for V and 4 bases for J; bases not matched to a gene: 2. CDR3 size: 14 residues. The germline CDR1 and CDR2 sequences are MNHEY and SVGEGT. CDR3 in amino acids: CASSYDRGGTEAFF. The CDR3 DNA follows: TGTGCCAGCAGTTACGACAGGGGGGGCACTGAAGCTTTCTTT.

The chain joins TRBV5-4 to TRBJ2-7; 13 nucleotides match TRBD2. Germline CDR1 and CDR2: SGHNT and YYREEE (reference sequence). This CDR3 contains 16 residues. The V gene end was trimmed by 5 bases and the J gene end by 2 bases; junction bases not matched to a gene: 7. CDR3 DNA: TGTGCCAGCAGTCGGGGACTAGCGGGAAGGACCTACGAGCAGTACTTC. Translation: CASSRGLAGRTYEQYF.

The J gene is TRBJ2-3, the V gene TRBV24-1, with TRBD1 identical over 8 bases. V dropped 9 bases and J dropped 3; count of bases not matched to a gene: 16. The germline gives CDR1 KGHDR, CDR2 SFDVKD. The CDR3 has 17 amino acids. The CDR3 DNA reads TGTGCCACCGCCTCCTCCTGGGGACAGGAGGTAACAGATACGCAGTATTTT. It is translated as CATASSWGQEVTDTQYF.

The chain joins TRBV6-4 to TRBJ1-6; TRBD1 aligns across 7 bases. The CDR3 spans 15 residues. V was clipped by 4 bases and J by 10 bases; unmatched bases: 10. Germline V gene lookup returns CDR1 MRHNA and CDR2 SNTAGT. The CDR3 loop is CASSGGRTGNSPLHF. CDR3 bases: TGTGCCAGCAGTGGCGGACGGACAGGTAACTCACCCCTCCACTTT.

The chain employs TRBV19 and TRBJ2-3, with D hard to call. This CDR3 is built from 14 residues. The V and J ends lost 5 bases and 0 bases respectively, with 9 bases between them. Germline V gives CDR1 LNHDA, CDR2 SQIVND (reference sequence). The CDR3: CASSPRSSTDTQYF. The CDR3 nucleotides are TGTGCCAGTAGTCCGCGCTCTAGCACAGATACGCAGTATTTT.

This chain connects TRBV27 to TRBJ1-2, with TRBD1 as a possible D gene (5 bases). The CDR3 totals 16 residues. Germline CDR1 MNHEY, CDR2 SMNVEV (reference sequence). Trimming shortened V by 2 bases and J by 5 bases, and 18 bases separated the two germline ends. In DNA form, the CDR3 reads TGTGCCAGCAGTTTAGTGGGGCAGGGATCGCGGTATGGCTACACCTTC. This encodes CASSLVGQGSRYGYTF.

The chain couples TRBV5-5 to TRBJ2-2, with D tentatively TRBD2 (6 bases). Germline CDR1 SGHKS, CDR2 YYEKEE (reference sequence). Trimming removed 4 bases at V and 7 bases at J, with 8 bases between. This CDR3 spans 12 amino acids. The CDR3: CASSPEGGELFF. Written as DNA, the CDR3 is TGTGCCAGCAGCCCGGAGGGCGGGGAGCTGTTTTTT. Full variable domain (outside the CDR3, taken from reference TRBV5-5 and TRBJ2-2): DAGVTQSPTHLIKTRGQQVTLRCSPISGHKSVSWYQQVLGQGPQFIFQYYEKEERGRGNFPDRFSARQFPNYSSELNVNALLLGDSALYLCASSPEGGELFFGEGSRLTVL.

In DNA, the CDR3 is TGCAGCGTTCAACAGGGGACCTACACAGATACGCAGTATTTT. It specifies CSVQQGTYTDTQYF. V and J are TRBV29-1 and TRBJ2-3, with 7 positions matching TRBD1. Germline V gene lookup returns CDR1 SQVTM and CDR2 ANQGSEA. The CDR3 contains 14 residues. J gave up 2 bases and V 5 bases, and 7 bases lay outside the gene matches.

V gene TRBV12-5 combines with J gene TRBJ2-1; 14 positions match TRBD2. CDR3 length: 17 residues. Germline CDR1 is LGHNT and CDR2 is FRNRAP. V was pared by 4 bases and J by 3 bases, with 5 bases of the junction left unmatched. DNA of the CDR3: TGTGCTAGTGGTTCGAGACTAGCGGGGGGGGTCTACAATGAGCAGTTCTTC. Protein sequence: CASGSRLAGGVYNEQFF. Full variable domain (rest looked up from reference TRBV12-5 and TRBJ2-1): DARVTQTPRHKVTEMGQEVTMRCQPILGHNTVFWYRQTMMQGLELLAYFRNRAPLDDSGMPKDRFSAEMPDATLATLKIQPSEPRDSAVYFCASGSRLAGGVYNEQFFGPGTRLTVL.

The chain links TRBV3-1 (or the pseudogene TRBV3-2) to TRBJ1-5; possibly TRBD1 for D (5 bases). Per germline, CDR1 LGHDT and CDR2 YNNKEL (reference sequence). V was pared by 0 bases and J by 0 bases, with 15 bases between. This CDR3 has 18 residues. The CDR3 loop is CASSQDPGGSYSNQPQHF. The CDR3 DNA follows: TGTGCCAGCAGCCAAGACCCGGGGGGAAGTTATAGCAATCAGCCCCAGCATTTT.

The chain recombines TRBV28 with TRBJ1-5; D may be TRBD1 (6 bases). Germline V CDR1 and CDR2: MDHEN, SYDVKM. The CDR3 extends over 17 amino acids. V lost 2 bases to trimming and J lost 3 bases, with 17 bases between them. The CDR3 reads CASSLRGAEGDNQPQHF. The CDR3 region has the DNA TGTGCCAGCAGTTTACGGGGGGCCGAGGGGGACAATCAGCCCCAGCATTTT.

The rearrangement links TRBV11-2 to TRBJ1-2; 7 bases agree with TRBD1. V trimming: 0 bases; J trimming: 8 bases; junction bases outside the gene matches: 0. Germline V gene lookup returns CDR1 SGHAT and CDR2 FQNNGV. The CDR3 consists of 12 residues. The CDR3 DNA reads as TGTGCCAGCAGCTTAGACAGGGGGGGCTACACCTTC. Translating gives CASSLDRGGYTF.

The table lists this clone with a count of one. This rearrangement joins TRBV6-5 to TRBJ2-5; TRBD2 aligns across 9 bases. The CDR3 loop spans 13 amino acids. Trimming removed 7 bases from V and 3 bases from J; junction bases left unmatched: 3. Germline values: CDR1 MNHEY, CDR2 SVGAGI. CDR3 in DNA: TGTGCCAGCACGGCTAGCGGGAAAGAGACCCAGTACTTC. Translating it yields CASTASGKETQYF.